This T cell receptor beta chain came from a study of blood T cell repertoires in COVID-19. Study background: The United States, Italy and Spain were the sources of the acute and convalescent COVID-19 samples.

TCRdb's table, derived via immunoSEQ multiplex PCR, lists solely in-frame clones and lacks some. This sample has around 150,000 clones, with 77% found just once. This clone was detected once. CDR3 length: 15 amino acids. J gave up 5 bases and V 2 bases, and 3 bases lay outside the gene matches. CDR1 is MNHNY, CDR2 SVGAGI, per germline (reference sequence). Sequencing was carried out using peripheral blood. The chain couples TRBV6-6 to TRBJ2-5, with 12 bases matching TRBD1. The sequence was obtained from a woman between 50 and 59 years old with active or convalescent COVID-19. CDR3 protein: CASSYGDRGLETQYF. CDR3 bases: TGTGCCAGCAGTTACGGGGACAGGGGGCTTGAGACCCAGTACTTC.